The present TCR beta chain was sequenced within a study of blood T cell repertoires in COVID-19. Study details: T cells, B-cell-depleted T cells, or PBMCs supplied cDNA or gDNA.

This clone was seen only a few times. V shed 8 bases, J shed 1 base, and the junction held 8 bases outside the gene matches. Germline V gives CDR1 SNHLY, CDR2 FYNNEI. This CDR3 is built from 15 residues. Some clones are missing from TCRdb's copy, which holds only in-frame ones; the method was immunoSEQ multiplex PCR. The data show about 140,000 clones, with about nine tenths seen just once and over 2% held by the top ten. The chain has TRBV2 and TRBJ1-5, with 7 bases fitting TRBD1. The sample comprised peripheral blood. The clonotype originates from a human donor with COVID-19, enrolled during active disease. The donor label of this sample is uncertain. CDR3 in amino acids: CASGTVSTSNQPQHF. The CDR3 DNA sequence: TGTGCCAGCGGGACAGTCTCCACCAGCAATCAGCCCCAGCATTTT. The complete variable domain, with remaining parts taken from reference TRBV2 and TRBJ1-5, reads EPEVTQTPSHQVTQMGQEVILRCVPISNHLYFYWYRQILGQKVEFLVSFYNNEISEKSEIFDDQFSVERPDGSNFTLKIRSTKLEDSAMYFCASGTVSTSNQPQHFGDGTRLSIL.